The source of this T cell receptor beta chain is a study of cytomegalovirus exposure and HLA in healthy donors. Broader study findings: Rarity characterized most TCR sequences, yet some public TCRs appeared in many donors. The finding came from a later analysis; first-cohort TCR clusters tended to co-occur in the roughly 110 validation repertoires.

Method: immunoSEQ multiplex PCR; TCRdb's copy keeps in-frame clones and lacks some. The repertoire holds 70,000 or so clones, with about 93% as singletons. A remark on this clone: No antigen is known for it.

This CDR3 comprises 11 residues. Germline lookup yields CDR1 SGHTA and CDR2 FQGNSA. Trimming removed 5 bases at V and 3 bases at J, with 5 bases between. The donors were part of the validation cohort of roughly 110 subjects. That cohort was separate from the first cohort, which comprised fewer than 800 subjects. The chain employs TRBV7-2 and TRBJ2-7; the D is unclear. The receptor was derived from a man between 18 and 29 years old in good health and CMV-seropositive. Sequencing was carried out using PBMCs. The CDR3 loop is CASSHGYEQYF. The DNA of the CDR3 is TGTGCCAGCAGCCACGGCTACGAGCAGTACTTC.